Given below is one T cell receptor beta chain in context. Antigen: not known. This CDR3 has 16 amino acids. Germline CDR1 is SEHNR and CDR2 is FQNEAQ (reference sequence). V was trimmed by 5 bases and J by 0 bases, leaving 16 bases between them. The data are from a study of CD8+CD57+ T cells in acquired aplastic anemia. Study as a whole: An average of approximately 11 million reads for CD4+ cells was obtained from healthy donors. Findings of the study overall: Statistical testing detected no significant gap in CD8+ Simpson's diversity between patients and controls.

Profiles of TCR beta VDJ and CDR3 were generated from a genomic DNA template. From the reads, TCRdb called clonotypes with MiXCR, one entry per CDR3 protein. The profile covers about 190,000 distinct CDR3 sequences, with roughly half appearing a single time and 15% to 20% taken by the ten largest. This receptor was identified in a human donor in good health, serving as a control. The chain employs TRBV7-9 and TRBJ1-1, with TRBD1 as a possible D gene (6 bases). The sequencing sample was made of sorted CD4+, CD8+, or CD8+CD57+ T cells (not recorded which) from PBMCs. The CDR3 loop is CASSPHVGGLNTEAFF. CDR3 bases: TGTGCCAGCAGCCCTCATGTCGGGGGCCTGAACACTGAAGCTTTCTTT.